The 25 T cell receptor beta chains below come from one sample, sequenced in a study of cytomegalovirus exposure and HLA in healthy donors. PCR involved 60 Vbeta and 13 Jbeta primers. Data came from immunoSEQ multiplex PCR; TCRdb stores just in-frame clones and leaves some out. The table records 200,000 or so clones, about three quarters of them present only once. Material for sequencing was PBMCs. These receptors all stem from a woman aged 30 to 39 in good health and CMV-seropositive.

This sequence joins TRBV5-8 and TRBJ2-5; 8 nucleotides align to TRBD1. The germline V gene encodes CDR1 SGHTS and CDR2 YDEGEE. Trimming took 0 bases from V and 2 from J; bases not matched to a gene: 3. This CDR3 contains 15 residues. The CDR3 reads CASSLGDRPQETQYF. CDR3 bases: TGTGCCAGCAGCTTGGGGGACAGGCCTCAAGAGACCCAGTACTTC. The entire variable domain, with the rest obtained from reference TRBV5-8 and TRBJ2-5, is as follows: EAGVTQSPTHLIKTRGQQATLRCSPISGHTSVYWYQQALGLGLQFLLWYDEGEERNRGNFPPRFSGRQFPNYSSELNVNALELEDSALYLCASSLGDRPQETQYFGPGTRLLVL.

The chain has TRBV7-9 and TRBJ1-2; D gene ambiguous. The ends were cut back, 4 bases at V and 5 bases at J, with 8 bases in the middle. This CDR3 is built from 12 residues. CDR1 is SEHNR, CDR2 FQNEAQ, per germline (reference sequence). The CDR3 protein is CASSSDMYGYTF. The CDR3 nucleotides read TGTGCCAGCAGCTCAGACATGTATGGCTACACCTTC.

The V and J genes are TRBV9 and TRBJ2-7; D might be TRBD1 (5 bases). The V end was cut by 5 bases, the J end by 2 bases, with 26 bases between. The CDR3 is 18 amino acids. Germline V lookup: CDR1 SGDLS, CDR2 YYNGEE. The CDR3 loop reads CASSPPDSGRDSTYEQYF. The CDR3 nucleotides are TGTGCCAGCAGTCCCCCCGACTCGGGCAGGGATAGCACCTACGAGCAGTACTTC.

This sequence joins TRBV7-9 and TRBJ2-3; D is undetermined. Trimming removed 1 base at V and 11 bases at J, with 16 bases between. The CDR3 sequence is 14 residues long. The V gene's germline CDR1 is SEHNR and CDR2 FQNEAQ (reference sequence). In DNA form, the CDR3 reads TGTGCCAGCAGCTTAGGGGCTACCATTTACGGGCAGTATTTT. It specifies CASSLGATIYGQYF.

The chain carries TRBV30 and TRBJ1-2, with D perhaps TRBD1 (6 bases). The CDR3 loop spans 11 amino acids. Germline V gene lookup returns CDR1 GTSNPN and CDR2 SVGIG (reference sequence). Between the trimmed V and J ends, which lost 4 bases and 13 bases, there was a span of 16 bases. CDR3 sequence reads: CAWKDSGDSTF. The DNA for the CDR3 is TGTGCCTGGAAGGACAGCGGGGATTCCACCTTC. Full variable domain (outside the CDR3, taken from reference TRBV30 and TRBJ1-2): SQTIHQWPATLVQPVGSPLSLECTVEGTSNPNLYWYRQAAGRGLQLLFYSVGIGQISSEVPQNLSASRPQDRQFILSSKKLLLSDSGFYLCAWKDSGDSTFGSGTRLTVV.

The V and J genes are TRBV7-6 and TRBJ2-1; D ambiguous. Germline CDR1 reads SGHVS; CDR2 reads FNYEAQ. V gave up 5 bases and J gave up 12 bases, with 23 bases separating them. This CDR3 spans 15 amino acids. The CDR3 spells CASSLPLSPPKRQFF. CDR3 sequence (DNA): TGTGCCAGCAGCCTCCCTTTAAGTCCCCCCAAGAGGCAGTTCTTC.

The chain carries TRBV7-2 and TRBJ2-7; D unclear. V was cut by 2 bases and J by 3 bases, with 11 bases left in between. The CDR3 spans 14 residues. From germline, CDR1 is SGHTA and CDR2 FQGNSA. CDR3 DNA: TGTGCCAGCAGCTTACGGTACCCGGGCTACGAGCAGTACTTC. Translated: CASSLRYPGYEQYF.

The chain's CDR3 is CASSHQGYTF. The CDR3 DNA sequence: TGTGCCAGCAGTCATCAAGGCTACACCTTC. The chain carries TRBV28 and TRBJ1-2; D remains unclear. Germline V CDR1 and CDR2: MDHEN, SYDVKM. V gave up 5 bases and J gave up 8 bases, with 6 bases separating them. The CDR3 spans 10 residues.

The chain combines TRBV10-3 with TRBJ2-1; D is unclear. Germline V lookup: CDR1 ENHRY, CDR2 SYGVKD. The V gene lost 5 bases and the J gene lost 1 base, with 15 bases spanning the gap. This CDR3 has 16 amino acids. The CDR3: CAISSDSSRSYNEQFF. The CDR3 DNA reads as TGTGCCATCAGTTCGGATAGCAGTAGGTCCTACAATGAGCAGTTCTTC.

This sequence joins TRBV7-2 and TRBJ2-2; 11 nucleotides agree with TRBD2. The CDR3 is 16 residues long. J was trimmed by 6 bases and V by 1 base; bases with no gene match: 4. Germline V gene sequence: CDR1 SGHTA, CDR2 FQGNSA. In nucleotides, the CDR3 is TGTGCCAGCAGCTTAGAGTCTAGCGGGAGGTCCGGGGAGCTGTTTTTT. Translating it yields CASSLESSGRSGELFF.

V gene TRBV28 combines with J gene TRBJ2-2, with 9 bases fitting TRBD1. V dropped 6 bases and J dropped 4; count of bases not matched to a gene: 3. The CDR3 has 14 residues. Germline V gene lookup returns CDR1 MDHEN and CDR2 SYDVKM. CDR3: CASRGQGRTGELFF. The CDR3, as DNA: TGTGCCAGCAGGGGACAGGGTCGCACCGGGGAGCTGTTTTTT.

V and J are TRBV5-1 and TRBJ2-1; maybe TRBD1 (5 bases). The germline CDR1 and CDR2 sequences are SGHRS and YFSETQ. V lost 0 bases and J 2 bases, leaving 9 bases between the germline ends. The CDR3 has 15 amino acids. The CDR3 protein is CASSLEGVAYNEQFF. The DNA for the CDR3 is TGCGCCAGCAGCTTGGAAGGGGTAGCCTACAATGAGCAGTTCTTC.

This chain joins TRBV28 and TRBJ2-5, with 8 bases matching TRBD2. The CDR3 consists of 14 residues. Germline loops: CDR1 MDHEN, CDR2 SYDVKM. The V and J ends lost 6 bases and 4 bases, in that order; junction bases with no gene match: 7. The CDR3 nucleotides read TGTGCCAGCAGCCCCGGGGGGGGCGGAGAGACCCAGTACTTC. Translation: CASSPGGGGETQYF.

The V gene is TRBV5-1, the J gene TRBJ2-7, with 11 nucleotides matching TRBD2. Per germline, CDR1 SGHRS and CDR2 YFSETQ. The CDR3 has 18 residues. V trimming: 2 bases; J trimming: 0 bases; junction bases outside the gene matches: 10. CDR3 sequence: CASSLSLAGGPSSYEQYF. The CDR3 bases are TGCGCCAGCAGCTTAAGCCTAGCGGGGGGCCCAAGCTCCTACGAGCAGTACTTC.

The chain uses TRBV11-2 and TRBJ2-7, with D maybe TRBD1 (5 bases). The CDR3 totals 11 residues. Germline CDR1 and CDR2: SGHAT and FQNNGV. Between the trimmed V and J ends, which lost 4 bases and 7 bases, there was a span of 8 bases. CDR3 bases: TGTGCCAGCAGCTCCCGACAGGAGCAGTACTTC. Translating gives CASSSRQEQYF.

The V call is TRBV7-2, the J call TRBJ1-2; D call uncertain. The CDR3 consists of 12 residues. V lost 1 base and J lost 8, with 8 bases in between. CDR1 SGHTA and CDR2 FQGNSA come from the germline V gene. Written as DNA, the CDR3 is TGTGCCAGCAGCTTAGACACGGGGGGCTACACCTTC. Translating it yields CASSLDTGGYTF.

Points on this clone: Different DNA sequences within this sample yield the same CDR3. CDR3 DNA: TGTGCCAGCAGTCGTGAGACTAGCGGGAGTTACGAGCAGTACTTC. This encodes CASSRETSGSYEQYF. The chain combines TRBV6-1 with TRBJ2-7; TRBD2 agrees at 12 bases. The CDR3 is made up of 15 amino acids. Germline values: CDR1 MNHNS, CDR2 SASEGT. Trimming cost V 5 bases and J 4 bases; bases outside gene matches: 6.

The CDR3: CASSTGTVESEQYF. The CDR3 nucleotides read TGCGCCAGCAGCACCGGGACAGTGGAGAGCGAGCAGTACTTC. The gene calls are TRBV5-1 and TRBJ2-7; 7 positions agree with TRBD1. The CDR3 is made up of 14 amino acids. Germline CDR1 and CDR2: SGHRS and YFSETQ. Trimming took 4 bases from V and 6 from J; bases not matched to a gene: 10.

The V gene is TRBV28, the J gene TRBJ1-5, with D perhaps matching TRBD1 (6 bases). This CDR3 has 14 residues. Germline V CDR1 and CDR2: MDHEN, SYDVKM. The V end lost 4 bases, the J end lost 8 bases, and 15 bases lay between the germline ends. The CDR3 nucleotides read TGTGCCAGCAGTTCCCCACAGGGTCTGGAGCCCCAGCATTTT. This encodes CASSSPQGLEPQHF.

This sequence joins TRBV7-2 and TRBJ2-1; 11 positions agree with TRBD2. There are 19 residues in the CDR3. J was trimmed by 3 bases and V by 1 base; bases with no gene match: 11. Germline CDR1 and CDR2: SGHTA and FQGNSA. CDR3: CASSLVGTSGPGSYNEQFF. CDR3 bases: TGTGCCAGCAGCTTAGTTGGGACTAGCGGACCCGGGAGCTACAATGAGCAGTTCTTC.

The chain has TRBV7-9 and TRBJ2-1, with TRBD2 matching 11 bases. Germline V gene data show CDR1 as SEHNR and CDR2 as FQNEAQ (reference sequence). The CDR3 consists of 15 residues. Trimming at V came to 1 base and at J to 6 bases, leaving 2 bases not matched to a gene. CDR3 sequence (DNA): TGTGCCAGCAGCTTAGTACTAGCGGGAGTCAATGAGCAGTTCTTC. Translated, it gives CASSLVLAGVNEQFF.

The CDR3 DNA reads TGTGCCAGCAGCTCCCGGACAGGGGCAATTTCTACCACTGAAGCTTTCTTT. Protein product: CASSSRTGAISTTEAFF. This chain links TRBV7-9 with TRBJ1-1, with 9 bases matching TRBD1. V was pared by 4 bases and J by 4 bases, with 13 bases of the junction left unmatched. CDR3 size: 17 residues. CDR1 is SEHNR and CDR2 is FQNEAQ in the germline V gene (reference sequence).

The chain uses TRBV9 and TRBJ1-6; 9 bases fit TRBD1. CDR3 length: 14 amino acids. The V gene end was trimmed by 2 bases and the J gene end by 10 bases; junction bases not matched to a gene: 4. Germline V gene lookup returns CDR1 SGDLS and CDR2 YYNGEE. The CDR3 region is CASSVTGGWSPLHF. The DNA for the CDR3 is TGTGCCAGCAGCGTTACAGGGGGCTGGTCACCCCTCCACTTT. Supplemented by reference TRBV9 and TRBJ1-6, the full variable domain reads DSGVTQTPKHLITATGQRVTLRCSPRSGDLSVYWYQQSLDQGLQFLIQYYNGEERAKGNILERFSAQQFPDLHSELNLSSLELGDSALYFCASSVTGGWSPLHFGNGTRLTVT.

The rearrangement links TRBV6-6 to TRBJ2-2, with D perhaps matching TRBD2 (6 bases). V was pared by 8 bases and J by 7 bases, with 14 bases between. In germline, CDR1 is MNHNY, CDR2 SVGAGI (reference sequence). The CDR3 sequence is 13 residues long. The CDR3 region is CASQWGEVGELFF. In DNA, the CDR3 is TGTGCCAGCCAATGGGGGGAAGTCGGGGAGCTGTTTTTT.

This clone was seen once. V and J are TRBV7-9 and TRBJ1-3; possibly TRBD1 for D (6 bases). Germline CDR1 and CDR2: SEHNR and FQNEAQ (reference sequence). The length of the CDR3 is 15 residues. V dropped 6 bases and J dropped 4 bases, with 16 bases sitting between them. The CDR3 sequence: CASSFAQGSGNTIYF. The CDR3 nucleotides read TGTGCCAGCAGTTTTGCGCAGGGGTCAGGAAACACCATATATTTT. Full variable domain (rest looked up from reference TRBV7-9 and TRBJ1-3): DTGVSQNPRHKITKRGQNVTFRCDPISEHNRLYWYRQTLGQGPEFLTYFQNEAQLEKSRLLSDRFSAERPKGSFSTLEIQRTEQGDSAMYLCASSFAQGSGNTIYFGEGSWLTVV.